This entry lists 5 T cell receptor beta chains sequenced from one sample in a study of shared clonotypes between healthy human individuals. Sequencing was performed with immunoSEQ multiplex PCR; in TCRdb, only in-frame clones are kept and a portion is missing. Here the sample spans fewer than 1.8 million clones, around 98.5% being singletons. The sequenced sample consisted of naive CD4+ T cells sorted from blood. Documented subset: CD45RA+ positively selected. The receptors stem from a man between 25 and 39 years old in good health.

This clone has a handful of counts. V and J are TRBV5-1 and TRBJ2-1, with D tentatively TRBD1 (5 bases). Between the trimmed V and J ends, which lost 1 base and 8 bases, there was a span of 13 bases. The CDR3 length is 14 residues. Germline assignment: CDR1 SGHRS and CDR2 YFSETQ. DNA of the CDR3: TGCGCCAGCAGCTTGCCCCAGGGTAGGCATGAGCAGTTCTTC. Translation gives CASSLPQGRHEQFF.

The rearrangement joins TRBV7-2 to TRBJ2-7, with 8 bases matching TRBD1. The CDR3 sequence is 18 residues long. V was clipped by 4 bases and J by 3 bases; unmatched bases: 17. CDR1 is SGHTA and CDR2 is FQGNSA in the germline V gene. The CDR3, as DNA: TGTGCCAGCAGCTCTTTTGGGACAGGCCCTATCTGGGGCTACGAGCAGTACTTC. Its protein product is CASSSFGTGPIWGYEQYF.

This chain uses TRBV18 with TRBJ2-3, with 7 bases matching TRBD2. The V gene's germline CDR1 is KGHSH and CDR2 LQKENI. This CDR3 is 16 amino acids long. V lost 4 bases, J lost 2 bases, and 9 bases stayed unmatched. In DNA form, the CDR3 reads TGTGCCAGCTCACTCTACCGGGACTACTCCACAGATACGCAGTATTTT. Its protein product is CASSLYRDYSTDTQYF. Together with reference TRBV18 and TRBJ2-3, the CDR3 gives the full variable domain: NAGVMQNPRHLVRRRGQEARLRCSPMKGHSHVYWYRQLPEEGLKFMVYLQKENIIDESGMPKERFSAEFPKEGPSILRIQQVVRGDSAAYFCASSLYRDYSTDTQYFGPGTRLTVL.

The rearrangement joins TRBV7-8 to TRBJ1-1; no firm D call. This CDR3 comprises 13 residues. Germline CDR1 reads SGHVS; CDR2 reads FQNEAQ. The V end was cut by 1 base, the J end by 8 bases, with 11 bases between. The DNA for the CDR3 is TGTGCCAGCAGCTTAGGGACCAACGCCGAAGCTTTCTTT. This codes for CASSLGTNAEAFF. Filled out from reference TRBV7-8 and TRBJ1-1, the complete variable domain reads GAGVSQSPRYKVAKRGQDVALRCDPISGHVSLFWYQQALGQGPEFLTYFQNEAQLDKSGLPSDRFFAERPEGSVSTLKIQRTQQEDSAVYLCASSLGTNAEAFFGQGTRLTVV.

This sequence joins TRBV2 and TRBJ1-4; the D is unclear. V was trimmed by 7 bases and J by 4 bases, leaving 10 bases between them. This CDR3 has 13 residues. The V gene's germline CDR1 is SNHLY and CDR2 FYNNEI. CDR3 DNA sequence: TGTGCCAGCAATCGAGGGAATAATGAAAAACTGTTTTTT. This encodes CASNRGNNEKLFF.